The 23 T cell receptor beta chains below were found in one sample sequenced in a study of cytomegalovirus exposure and HLA in healthy donors (TCRdb year 2017). Libraries came from the immunoSEQ multiplex PCR assay. The multiplex PCR relied on a mix of 60 forward primers for TCR Vbeta segments and 13 reverse primers for TCR Jbeta segments. Sourced from immuneACCESS, this table was stored by TCRdb with only in-frame sequences that have V and J called. A share of the clones is absent; for the studies checked, an unresolved V gene accounts for under half, and the remainder has no known explanation. Recorded for this sample are some 170,000 clones; around 80% of them occurred a single time. About 2% of the sample rests with the top ten. Sequences were obtained from PBMCs. The receptors were gathered from a man in his forties in good health and CMV-seronegative.

The rearrangement uses TRBV19 and TRBJ1-5; D is undetermined. The V gene's germline CDR1 is LNHDA and CDR2 SQIVND (reference sequence). Trimming removed 6 bases at V and 0 bases at J, with 12 bases between. The CDR3 loop spans 15 amino acids. CDR3 nucleotide sequence: TGTGCCAGTAGGAGGGAAGCTTATAGCAATCAGCCCCAGCATTTT. Amino acid sequence: CASRREAYSNQPQHF.

V and J are TRBV28 and TRBJ2-7; D might be TRBD1 (5 bases). Germline V gives CDR1 MDHEN, CDR2 SYDVKM. V was shortened by 6 bases and J by 9 bases, with 18 bases between the two germline ends. This CDR3 has 13 residues. The CDR3 DNA follows: TGTGCCAGCAGAGGAACGACAGCTCAGGGGCAGTACTTC. Protein: CASRGTTAQGQYF.

V and J are TRBV10-3 and TRBJ2-1; TRBD2 matches 7 bases. Germline V lookup: CDR1 ENHRY, CDR2 SYGVKD. The CDR3 loop spans 15 amino acids. Trimming took 7 bases from V and 5 from J; bases not matched to a gene: 11. This chain's CDR3 is CAITGAGSGDNEQFF. CDR3 nucleotides: TGTGCCATCACTGGAGCGGGGAGTGGCGACAATGAGCAGTTCTTC.

This clone is a singleton in its sample. The rearrangement joins TRBV6-5 to TRBJ1-3; D gene unclear. This CDR3 spans 14 amino acids. The V gene lost 5 bases and the J gene lost 0 bases, with 8 bases spanning the gap. CDR1 and CDR2 (germline): MNHEY, SVGAGI. The DNA of the CDR3 is TGTGCCAGCAGTGAGGCCAGCTCTGGAAACACCATATATTTT. Encoded protein: CASSEASSGNTIYF.

The chain employs TRBV7-9 and TRBJ2-1, with 12 bases matching TRBD2. Losses at the gene ends were 4 bases for V and 7 bases for J; bases not matched to a gene: 14. Germline loops: CDR1 SEHNR, CDR2 FQNEAQ (reference sequence). The length of the CDR3 is 18 residues. CDR3 sequence (DNA): TGTGCCAGCAGCTCCCCCCAAAAACTAGCGGGAGGCACTAATGAGCAGTTCTTC. Translated: CASSSPQKLAGGTNEQFF.

The chain joins TRBV5-6 to TRBJ2-1; D is perhaps TRBD2 (6 bases). Germline V lookup: CDR1 SGHDT, CDR2 YYEEEE. The CDR3 sequence is 16 residues long. The germline V and J ends were trimmed by 0 bases and 8 bases, with 18 bases remaining between them. The CDR3 protein is CASSLGVLGIADEQFF. CDR3 DNA: TGTGCCAGCAGCTTGGGGGTGTTGGGGATAGCGGATGAGCAGTTCTTC.

The gene calls are TRBV27 and TRBJ2-2; no clear D gene. CDR1 and CDR2 (germline): MNHEY, SMNVEV (reference sequence). V shed 4 bases and J shed 3 bases, with 9 bases lying between them. The CDR3 length is 14 residues. The CDR3 here is CASSSRPDTGELFF. Written as DNA, the CDR3 is TGTGCCAGCAGTTCCCGCCCGGACACCGGGGAGCTGTTTTTT.

The chain has TRBV7-6 and TRBJ2-1; D may be TRBD2 (5 bases). Germline CDR1 and CDR2: SGHVS and FNYEAQ. The CDR3 spans 14 residues. Trimming stripped 1 base from V and 5 bases from J, with 9 bases between. This CDR3 reads CASSLVRADNEQFF. The DNA for the CDR3 is TGTGCCAGCAGCTTAGTGAGGGCCGACAATGAGCAGTTCTTC.

This clone was seen once. The rearrangement joins TRBV11-2 to TRBJ2-7, with D tentatively TRBD2 (6 bases). This CDR3 has 14 amino acids. CDR1 SGHAT and CDR2 FQNNGV come from the germline V gene. Trimming pared 1 base from V and 6 bases from J, leaving 13 bases between. The CDR3 is CASSLVGGPGEQYF. The CDR3, as DNA: TGTGCCAGCAGCTTAGTGGGAGGACCTGGCGAGCAGTACTTC. Variable domain in full (rest from reference TRBV11-2 and TRBJ2-7): EAGVAQSPRYKIIEKRQSVAFWCNPISGHATLYWYQQILGQGPKLLIQFQNNGVVDDSQLPKDRFSAERLKGVDSTLKIQPAKLEDSAVYLCASSLVGGPGEQYFGPGTRLTVT.

Notes on this clone: The same CDR3 can be traced to other DNA sequences in this sample. This sequence joins TRBV29-1 and TRBJ1-2; 7 nucleotides agree with TRBD1. Germline CDR1 and CDR2: SQVTM and ANQGSEA. The V segment lost 4 bases and the J segment 8 bases; nucleotides outside the gene matches: 10. The CDR3 totals 13 residues. In DNA form, the CDR3 reads TGCAGCGTTGCGACAGGGACTCCGAGGGGCTACACCTTC. Translation: CSVATGTPRGYTF.

In its sample, this clone was seen a few times. CDR3: CASSAGRAVNTEAFF. As DNA, the CDR3 is TGTGCCAGCAGTGCGGGAAGGGCTGTGAACACTGAAGCTTTCTTT. The chain links TRBV6-1 to TRBJ1-1; D uncertain. The CDR3 sequence is 15 residues long. Per the germline V gene, CDR1 is MNHNS and CDR2 is SASEGT. Trimming shortened V by 4 bases and J by 0 bases, and 12 bases separated the two germline ends.

This rearrangement joins TRBV5-1 to TRBJ2-7; weak D call: TRBD1 (6 bases). V was cut by 4 bases and J by 2 bases, with 13 bases left in between. Germline V gene lookup returns CDR1 SGHRS and CDR2 YFSETQ. There are 14 residues in the CDR3. The CDR3 is CASSIQGFTYEQYF. In DNA, the CDR3 is TGCGCCAGCAGCATACAGGGTTTTACCTACGAGCAGTACTTC.

V gene TRBV28 combines with J gene TRBJ2-5; tentatively, D is TRBD1 (6 bases). This CDR3 is built from 15 residues. The germline V gene has CDR1 MDHEN and CDR2 SYDVKM. V was cut by 3 bases and J by 4 bases, with 15 bases left in between. The CDR3, as DNA: TGTGCCAGCAGTTTGGAGGACAGTGGATTAGAGACCCAGTACTTC. It translates to CASSLEDSGLETQYF.

The chain recombines TRBV14 with TRBJ2-7; TRBD1 matches at 9 bases. Germline assignment: CDR1 SGHDN and CDR2 FVKESK. The junction had 9 bases not matched to a gene; V was cut back by 2 bases and J by 4 bases. This CDR3 has 16 amino acids. The CDR3 protein is CASSQNTRQGEYEQYF. CDR3 DNA sequence: TGTGCCAGCAGCCAAAACACGCGACAGGGGGAATACGAGCAGTACTTC.

V is TRBV29-1 and J is TRBJ2-3; D possibly corresponds to TRBD2 (5 bases). Per the germline V gene, CDR1 is SQVTM and CDR2 is ANQGSEA. V was clipped by 1 base and J by 2 bases, with 19 bases between them. CDR3 size: 17 residues. In DNA form, the CDR3 reads TGCAGCGTTGAAGGACCCCAAGATGGAGGAGCCACAGATACGCAGTATTTT. Amino acid sequence: CSVEGPQDGGATDTQYF.

This clone was detected only a few times. This rearrangement joins TRBV29-1 to TRBJ2-3; D perhaps matches TRBD1 (6 bases). This CDR3 contains 16 residues. The V end was cut by 4 bases, the J end by 6 bases, with 23 bases between. Germline loops: CDR1 SQVTM, CDR2 ANQGSEA. Here the CDR3 DNA reads TGCAGCGTTGGGGGTGGACAGCTCGCTGGGGAGGATACGCAGTATTTT. Protein sequence: CSVGGGQLAGEDTQYF.

The chain joins TRBV25-1 to TRBJ2-1, with unresolved D. The CDR3 has 16 residues. The V end was cut by 0 bases, the J end by 2 bases, with 11 bases between. Germline V lookup: CDR1 MGHDK, CDR2 SYGVNS. The CDR3 sequence: CASSEYRLMAYNEQFF. CDR3 coding DNA: TGTGCCAGCAGTGAATACCGACTGATGGCCTACAATGAGCAGTTCTTC.

The chain joins TRBV6-1 to TRBJ2-7; TRBD1 aligns across 11 bases. Germline values: CDR1 MNHNS, CDR2 SASEGT. The junction had 6 bases not matched to a gene; V was cut back by 6 bases and J by 5 bases. The CDR3 spans 14 residues. The CDR3 nucleotides are TGTGCCAGCAGGAGGACAGGGGGCAGGAACGAGCAGTACTTC. Amino acid sequence: CASRRTGGRNEQYF.

This sequence joins TRBV19 and TRBJ2-7; 11 nucleotides line up with TRBD2. V shed 5 bases and J 3 bases; nucleotides not matched to a gene: 12. This CDR3 comprises 17 residues. Germline CDR1 LNHDA, CDR2 SQIVND (reference sequence). The CDR3 is CASSPGLAETIHYEQYF. The CDR3 DNA follows: TGTGCCAGTAGTCCGGGACTAGCGGAAACTATTCACTACGAGCAGTACTTC.

This sequence joins TRBV15 and TRBJ2-1, with 11 bases matching TRBD2. Germline values: CDR1 LNHNV, CDR2 YYDKDF (reference sequence). V lost 0 bases to trimming and J lost 9 bases; unmatched junction nucleotides: 7. The CDR3 runs to 16 residues. In DNA, the CDR3 is TGTGCCACCAGCAGAGAATTCACTAGCGGGAGTCTTGAGCAGTTCTTC. This sequence encodes CATSREFTSGSLEQFF.

J is TRBJ2-1 and V is TRBV10-2; TRBD2 matches 9 bases. V lost 7 bases to trimming and J lost 0 bases; unmatched junction nucleotides: 10. Germline V gene sequence: CDR1 WSHSY, CDR2 SAAADI. CDR3 size: 17 residues. The CDR3: CASIERLAVSSYNEQFF. The CDR3 DNA reads as TGCGCCAGCATCGAAAGACTAGCGGTGAGCTCCTACAATGAGCAGTTCTTC.

CDR3 coding DNA: TGTGCCAGCAGCTTGGGAAACCTAGCGGGAGGCACAGATACGCAGTATTTT. Its protein product is CASSLGNLAGGTDTQYF. The chain couples TRBV5-8 to TRBJ2-3, with 10 bases aligning to TRBD2. The CDR3 sequence is 17 residues long. In germline, CDR1 is SGHTS, CDR2 YDEGEE. V lost 0 bases and J lost 1; bases outside the gene matches: 5.

This clone was observed once. For the CDR3, the DNA is TGTGCCAGTAGTATTGAGGATCTCCTATACAATGAGCAGTTCTTC. It specifies CASSIEDLLYNEQFF. V and J are TRBV19 and TRBJ2-1; no clear D gene. CDR1 and CDR2 from the germline V gene are LNHDA and SQIVND (reference sequence). The CDR3 runs 15 residues. V was shortened by 3 bases and J by 4 bases, with 13 bases between the two germline ends.